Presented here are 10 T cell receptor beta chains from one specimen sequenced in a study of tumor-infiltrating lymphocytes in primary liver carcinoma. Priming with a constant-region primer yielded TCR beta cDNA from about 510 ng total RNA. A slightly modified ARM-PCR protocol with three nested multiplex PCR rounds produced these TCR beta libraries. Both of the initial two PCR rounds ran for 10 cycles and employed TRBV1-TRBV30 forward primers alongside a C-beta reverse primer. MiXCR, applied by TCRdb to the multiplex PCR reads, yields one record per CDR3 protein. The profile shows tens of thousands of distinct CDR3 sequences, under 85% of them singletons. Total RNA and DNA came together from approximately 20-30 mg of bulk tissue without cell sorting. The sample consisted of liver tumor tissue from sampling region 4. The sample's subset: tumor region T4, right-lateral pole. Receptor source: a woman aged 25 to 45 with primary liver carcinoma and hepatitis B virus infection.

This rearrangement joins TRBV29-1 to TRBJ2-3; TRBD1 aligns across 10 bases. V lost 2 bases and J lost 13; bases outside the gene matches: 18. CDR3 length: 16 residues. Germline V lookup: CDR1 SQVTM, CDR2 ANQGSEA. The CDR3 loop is CSVELRDRGVADMEYF. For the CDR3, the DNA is TGCAGCGTTGAACTCCGGGACAGGGGAGTTGCAGATATGGAGTATTTT.

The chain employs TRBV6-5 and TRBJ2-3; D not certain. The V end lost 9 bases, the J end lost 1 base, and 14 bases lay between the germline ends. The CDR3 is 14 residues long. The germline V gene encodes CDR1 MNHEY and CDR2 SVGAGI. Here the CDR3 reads CASYSYGGTDTQYF. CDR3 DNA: TGTGCCAGTTACTCTTACGGCGGCACAGATACGCAGTATTTT.

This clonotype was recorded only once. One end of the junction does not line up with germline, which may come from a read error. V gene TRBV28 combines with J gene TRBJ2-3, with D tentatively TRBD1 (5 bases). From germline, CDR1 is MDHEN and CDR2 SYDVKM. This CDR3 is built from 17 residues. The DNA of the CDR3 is TGTGTCAGCAGTTTTGACAGTACGAGGTGGGGCACAGATACGCAATATTTT. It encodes CVSSFDSTRWGTDTQYF.

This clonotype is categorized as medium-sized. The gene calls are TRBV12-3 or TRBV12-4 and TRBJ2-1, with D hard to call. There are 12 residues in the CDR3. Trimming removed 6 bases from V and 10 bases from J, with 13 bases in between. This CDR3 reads CASSLMLSEQFF. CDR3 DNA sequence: TGTGCCAGCAGCTTGATGTTAAGCGAGCAGTTCTTC.

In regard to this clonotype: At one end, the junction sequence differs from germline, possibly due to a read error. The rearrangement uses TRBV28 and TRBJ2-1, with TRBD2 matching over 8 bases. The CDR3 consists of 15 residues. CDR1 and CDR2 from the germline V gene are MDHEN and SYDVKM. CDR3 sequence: CAGSFVVAGCNEQFF. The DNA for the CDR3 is TGTGCCGGCAGTTTCGTGGTAGCGGGATGCAATGAGCAGTTCTTC. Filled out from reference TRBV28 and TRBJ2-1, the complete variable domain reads DVKVTQSSRYLVKRTGEKVFLECVQDMDHENMFWYRQDPGLGLRLIYFSYDVKMKEKGDIPEGYSVSREKKERFSLILESASTNQTSMYLCAGSFVVAGCNEQFFGPGTRLTVL.

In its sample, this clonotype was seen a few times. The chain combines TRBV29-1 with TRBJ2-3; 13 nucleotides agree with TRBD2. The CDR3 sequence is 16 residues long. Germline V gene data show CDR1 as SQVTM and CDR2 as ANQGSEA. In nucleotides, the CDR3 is TGCAGTGCGTCCCGGACTAGCGGGAGTAGATCAGATACGCAGTATTTT. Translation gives CSASRTSGSRSDTQYF.

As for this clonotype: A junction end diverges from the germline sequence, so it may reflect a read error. The DNA for the CDR3 is TGCGCCAGCAGCCAAGTTAGGACAGTTAACACAGATACGCGGTATTTT. Amino acid sequence: CASSQVRTVNTDTRYF. The rearrangement joins TRBV4-1 to TRBJ2-3, with D possibly being TRBD1 (6 bases). CDR3 length: 16 residues. The germline CDR1 and CDR2 sequences are MGHRA and YSYEKL.

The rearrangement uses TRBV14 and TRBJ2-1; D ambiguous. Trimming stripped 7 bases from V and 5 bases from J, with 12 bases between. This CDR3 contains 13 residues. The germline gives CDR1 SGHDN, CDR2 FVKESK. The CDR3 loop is CASNSDLHNEQFF. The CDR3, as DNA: TGTGCCAGCAACAGTGACCTCCACAATGAGCAGTTCTTC.

The CDR3 DNA follows: TGCGCCAGCAGCCAAGCTGCGGTGGGGGGTCACATTAGCTACGAGCAGTACTTC. Translating gives CASSQAAVGGHISYEQYF. The J gene is TRBJ2-7, the V gene TRBV4-3, with D maybe TRBD2 (6 bases). CDR1 and CDR2 (germline): LGHNA, YSLEER. The CDR3 length is 18 residues. V was trimmed by 1 base and J by 3 bases, leaving 22 bases between them.

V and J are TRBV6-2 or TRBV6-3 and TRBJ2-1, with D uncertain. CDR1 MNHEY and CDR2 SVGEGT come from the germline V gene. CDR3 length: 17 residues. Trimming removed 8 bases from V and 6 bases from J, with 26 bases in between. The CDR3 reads CASRQPGPLYQCNEQFF. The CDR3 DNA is TGTGCCAGCCGACAACCCGGACCTCTTTACCAATGCAATGAGCAGTTCTTC.